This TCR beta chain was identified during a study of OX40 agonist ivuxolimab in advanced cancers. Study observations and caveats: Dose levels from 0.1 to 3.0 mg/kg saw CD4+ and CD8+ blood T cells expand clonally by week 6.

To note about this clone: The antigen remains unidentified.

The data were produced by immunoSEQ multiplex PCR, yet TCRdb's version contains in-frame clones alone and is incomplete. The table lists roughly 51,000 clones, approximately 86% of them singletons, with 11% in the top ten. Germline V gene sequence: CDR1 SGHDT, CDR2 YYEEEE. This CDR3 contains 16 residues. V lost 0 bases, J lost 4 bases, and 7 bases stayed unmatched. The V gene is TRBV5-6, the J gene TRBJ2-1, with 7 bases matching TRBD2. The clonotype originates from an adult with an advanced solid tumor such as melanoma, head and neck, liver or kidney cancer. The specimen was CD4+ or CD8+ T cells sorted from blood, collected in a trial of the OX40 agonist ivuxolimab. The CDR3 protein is CASSLETSERYNEQFF. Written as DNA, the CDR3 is TGTGCCAGCAGCTTGGAAACTAGCGAGAGGTACAATGAGCAGTTCTTC. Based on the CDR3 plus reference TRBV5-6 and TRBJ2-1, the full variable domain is DAGVTQSPTHLIKTRGQQVTLRCSPKSGHDTVSWYQQALGQGPQFIFQYYEEEERQRGNFPDRFSGHQFPNYSSELNVNALLLGDSALYLCASSLETSERYNEQFFGPGTRLTVL.